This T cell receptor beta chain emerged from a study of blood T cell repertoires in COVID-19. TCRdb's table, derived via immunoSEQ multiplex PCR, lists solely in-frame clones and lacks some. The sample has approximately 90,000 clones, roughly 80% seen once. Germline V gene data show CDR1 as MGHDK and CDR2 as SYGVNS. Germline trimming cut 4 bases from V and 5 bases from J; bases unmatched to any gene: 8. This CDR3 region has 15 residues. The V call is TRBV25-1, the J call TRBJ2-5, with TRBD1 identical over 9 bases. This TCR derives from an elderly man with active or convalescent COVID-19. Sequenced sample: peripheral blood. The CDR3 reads CASSVTGGLRETQYF. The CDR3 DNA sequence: TGTGCCAGCAGTGTTACAGGGGGCTTAAGGGAGACCCAGTACTTC. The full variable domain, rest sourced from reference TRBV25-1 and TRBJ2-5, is EADIYQTPRYLVIGTGKKITLECSQTMGHDKMYWYQQDPGMELHLIHYSYGVNSTEKGDLSSESTVSRIRTEHFPLTLESARPSHTSQYLCASSVTGGLRETQYFGPGTRLLVL.